These 25 T cell receptor beta chains came from one sample sequenced in a study of T cells expressing NK-cell markers. TCRdb reprocessed the 5' RACE reads and keeps a single row for each CDR3 protein, giving no DNA. Here the sample table reports approximately 460,000 distinct CDR3 sequences. The specimen sequenced was blood T cells: a sorted CD56 or NKG2C T cell subset, CD4+ or CD8+ T cells, or bulk PBMC T cells (not recorded which). Every receptor here comes from a woman aged 18 to 75 in good health.

The chain couples TRBV7-3 to TRBJ2-2. Germline V lookup: CDR1 SGHTA, CDR2 FQGTGA. CDR3 length: 14 residues. CDR3 in amino acids: CASSSNGATGELFF.

The chain uses TRBV6-5 and TRBJ1-1. Looked up from germline, CDR1 is MNHEY and CDR2 is SVGAGI. The length of the CDR3 is 14 residues. The chain's CDR3 is CASSYPTSDAEAFF.

The chain has TRBV4-2 and TRBJ2-7; as DNA is missing, the TRBD1 call by TCRdb cannot be tested. CDR1 is LGHNA, CDR2 YNFKEQ, per germline. CDR3 size: 16 residues. CDR3 loop: CASSLPVGTGLDEQYF.

The chain recombines TRBV4-3 with TRBJ2-3; lacking DNA, the TRBD1 call made by TCRdb goes unchecked. There are 15 residues in the CDR3. From germline, CDR1 is LGHNA and CDR2 YSLEER. The CDR3 is CASSHGRGSTDTQYF.

The chain links TRBV15 to TRBJ2-2; TCRdb picks TRBD2, but there is no DNA to check that call. The CDR3 contains 15 residues. Germline V CDR1 and CDR2: LNHNV, YYDKDF (reference sequence). CDR3 sequence reads: CATSISWAGAGELFF.

The V call is TRBV7-2, the J call TRBJ2-1; as DNA is missing, the TRBD2 call by TCRdb cannot be tested. Germline V CDR1 and CDR2: SGHTA, FQGNSA. The CDR3 spans 14 residues. CDR3: CASSLLAAYNEQFF.

The V gene is TRBV18, the J gene TRBJ2-6; the TCRdb call, TRBD1, lacks DNA for checking. This CDR3 is 16 amino acids long. Germline V gene data show CDR1 as KGHSH and CDR2 as LQKENI. The chain's CDR3 is CASSAGRDSGANVLTF.

The chain employs TRBV5-1 and TRBJ2-5. Germline values: CDR1 SGHRS, CDR2 YFSETQ. The CDR3 has 14 residues. CDR3 in amino acids: CASIDLGQQETQYF.

The genes are TRBV7-3 and TRBJ2-3; the TRBD2 assignment by TCRdb is unverifiable without DNA. Germline V gene sequence: CDR1 SGHTA, CDR2 FQGTGA. CDR3 length equals 15 residues. CDR3: CASSQLAGGDDTQYF.

The gene calls are TRBV5-4 and TRBJ2-1; lacking DNA, the TRBD2 call made by TCRdb goes unchecked. Germline loops: CDR1 SGHNT, CDR2 YYREEE (reference sequence). The CDR3 runs to 15 residues. The CDR3 loop is CASSWAGSGSNEQFF.

The CDR3 reads CASSVSVSPSYEQYF. V and J are TRBV19 and TRBJ2-7. CDR1 is LNHDA, CDR2 SQIVND, per germline (reference sequence). This CDR3 region has 15 residues.

The J gene is TRBJ2-3, the V gene TRBV5-4; lacking DNA, the TRBD2 call made by TCRdb goes unchecked. Germline CDR1 and CDR2: SGHNT and YYREEE (reference sequence). This CDR3 comprises 16 residues. This CDR3 is CASSLLAGLPTDTQYF.

This rearrangement joins TRBV20-1 to TRBJ2-2; TCRdb's D gene call, TRBD2, goes unchecked for lack of DNA. The CDR3 is made up of 17 amino acids. CDR1 DFQATT and CDR2 SNEGSKA come from the germline V gene (reference sequence). The CDR3 reads CSARDLERASGTGELFF.

The chain couples TRBV6-1 to TRBJ2-1. This CDR3 region has 14 residues. The V gene's germline CDR1 is MNHNS and CDR2 SASEGT. CDR3 sequence: CASASEPNYNEQFF.

This chain connects TRBV20-1 to TRBJ2-3; TCRdb's D gene call, TRBD1, goes unchecked for lack of DNA. The CDR3 runs to 14 residues. CDR1 and CDR2 from the germline V gene are DFQATT and SNEGSKA (reference sequence). CDR3 protein: CSARDDRGGDTQYF.

The chain carries TRBV11-1 and TRBJ2-3; TCRdb lists TRBD2, though no DNA is available to test this call. The CDR3 is made up of 17 amino acids. Germline CDR1 SGHAT, CDR2 FQDESV (reference sequence). The CDR3 sequence is CASSSPPGLTFTDTQYF.

The rearrangement links TRBV5-1 to TRBJ1-4. Germline assignment: CDR1 SGHRS and CDR2 YFSETQ. CDR3 size: 13 residues. The CDR3 loop is CASSGGPNEKLFF.

This sequence joins TRBV11-2 and TRBJ1-4; TCRdb indicates TRBD1, and absent DNA this call remains unverified. Germline CDR1 reads SGHAT; CDR2 reads FQNNGV. The CDR3 consists of 12 residues. CDR3 protein: CASSSLSEKLFF.

J is TRBJ1-4 and V is TRBV12-3 or TRBV12-4; TCRdb's D call, TRBD1, is unchecked because there is no DNA. This CDR3 region has 13 residues. The CDR3 spells CASSGQGNEKLFF.

The chain has TRBV20-1 and TRBJ2-1; TCRdb reports TRBD1, a call that lacks DNA to check it against. Germline V gene lookup returns CDR1 DFQATT and CDR2 SNEGSKA (reference sequence). This CDR3 is built from 13 residues. CDR3 sequence reads: CSASQTGAGEQFF.

Here the CDR3 reads CASSYGQYEQYF. The V call is TRBV28, the J call TRBJ2-7; TCRdb picks TRBD1, but there is no DNA to check that call. Germline loops: CDR1 MDHEN, CDR2 SYDVKM. The CDR3 sequence is 12 residues long.

CDR3 sequence reads: CASSYPRGGPLEKLFF. The chain is built from TRBV6-5 and TRBJ1-4; the TRBD1 assignment by TCRdb is unverifiable without DNA. The CDR3 sequence is 16 residues long. Germline CDR1 and CDR2: MNHEY and SVGAGI.

The genes are TRBV4-3 and TRBJ2-2; TCRdb's D call of TRBD2 is untestable without DNA. The germline gives CDR1 LGHNA, CDR2 YSLEER. This CDR3 is built from 15 residues. The CDR3 region is CASSLGTRYTGELFF.

This sequence joins TRBV20-1 and TRBJ2-1. This CDR3 has 12 amino acids. Germline V lookup: CDR1 DFQATT, CDR2 SNEGSKA (reference sequence). CDR3: CSASKMAGEQFF.

The chain combines TRBV4-3 with TRBJ2-5; TCRdb's assignment of TRBD1 cannot be checked, as there is no DNA. Germline V gene lookup returns CDR1 LGHNA and CDR2 YSLEER. The CDR3 has 14 residues. The CDR3 loop is CASSHPPQGKTQYF.